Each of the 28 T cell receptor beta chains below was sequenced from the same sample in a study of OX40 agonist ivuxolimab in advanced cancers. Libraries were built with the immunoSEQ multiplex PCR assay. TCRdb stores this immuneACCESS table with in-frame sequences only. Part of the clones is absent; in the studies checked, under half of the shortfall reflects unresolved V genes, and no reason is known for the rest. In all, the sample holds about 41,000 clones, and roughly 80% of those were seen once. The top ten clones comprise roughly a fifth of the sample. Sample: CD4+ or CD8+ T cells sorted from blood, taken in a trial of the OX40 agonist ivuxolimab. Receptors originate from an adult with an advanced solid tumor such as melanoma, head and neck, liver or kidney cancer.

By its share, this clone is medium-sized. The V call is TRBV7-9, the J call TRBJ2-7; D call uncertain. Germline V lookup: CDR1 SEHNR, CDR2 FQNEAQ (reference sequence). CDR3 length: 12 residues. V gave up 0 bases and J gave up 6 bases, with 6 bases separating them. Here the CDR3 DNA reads TGTGCCAGCAGCTTAGCAGGCCTCGAGCAGTACTTC. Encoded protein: CASSLAGLEQYF.

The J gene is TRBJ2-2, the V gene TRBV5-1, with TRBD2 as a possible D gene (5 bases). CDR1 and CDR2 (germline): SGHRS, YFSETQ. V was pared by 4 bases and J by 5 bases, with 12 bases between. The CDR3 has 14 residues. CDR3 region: CASSPDPGTGELFF. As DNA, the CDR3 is TGCGCCAGCAGCCCGGACCCGGGGACCGGGGAGCTGTTTTTT.

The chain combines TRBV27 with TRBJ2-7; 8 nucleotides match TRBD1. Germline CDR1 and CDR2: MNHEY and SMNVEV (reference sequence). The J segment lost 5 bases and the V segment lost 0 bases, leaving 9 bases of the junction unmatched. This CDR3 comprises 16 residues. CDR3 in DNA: TGTGCCAGCAGTTTATCCCCGCGGACAGGGAGAGACGAGCAGTACTTC. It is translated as CASSLSPRTGRDEQYF.

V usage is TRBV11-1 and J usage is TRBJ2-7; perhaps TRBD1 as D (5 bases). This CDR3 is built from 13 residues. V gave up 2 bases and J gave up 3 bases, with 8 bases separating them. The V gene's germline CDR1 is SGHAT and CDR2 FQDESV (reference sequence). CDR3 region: CASSLRTNYEQYF. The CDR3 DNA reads TGTGCCAGCAGCTTAAGGACAAACTACGAGCAGTACTTC. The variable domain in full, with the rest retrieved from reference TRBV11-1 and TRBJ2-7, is EAEVAQSPRYKITEKSQAVAFWCDPISGHATLYWYRQILGQGPELLVQFQDESVVDDSQLPKDRFSAERLKGVDSTLKIQPAELGDSAMYLCASSLRTNYEQYFGPGTRLTVT.

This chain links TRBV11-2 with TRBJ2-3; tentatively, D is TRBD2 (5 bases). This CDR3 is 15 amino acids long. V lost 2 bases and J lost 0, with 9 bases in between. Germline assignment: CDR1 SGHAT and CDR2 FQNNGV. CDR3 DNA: TGTGCCAGCAGCTTATTAAGAGGGAGCACAGATACGCAGTATTTT. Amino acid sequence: CASSLLRGSTDTQYF. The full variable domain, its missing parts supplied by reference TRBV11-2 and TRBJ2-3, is EAGVAQSPRYKIIEKRQSVAFWCNPISGHATLYWYQQILGQGPKLLIQFQNNGVVDDSQLPKDRFSAERLKGVDSTLKIQPAKLEDSAVYLCASSLLRGSTDTQYFGPGTRLTVL.

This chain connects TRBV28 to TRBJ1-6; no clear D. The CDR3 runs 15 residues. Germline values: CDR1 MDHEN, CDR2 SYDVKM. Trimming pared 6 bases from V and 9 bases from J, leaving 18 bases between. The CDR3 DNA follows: TGTGCCAGCAGACTCCCCGTGAGCTTGGGTTCACCCCTCCACTTT. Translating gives CASRLPVSLGSPLHF. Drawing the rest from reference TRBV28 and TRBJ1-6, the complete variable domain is DVKVTQSSRYLVKRTGEKVFLECVQDMDHENMFWYRQDPGLGLRLIYFSYDVKMKEKGDIPEGYSVSREKKERFSLILESASTNQTSMYLCASRLPVSLGSPLHFGNGTRLTVT.

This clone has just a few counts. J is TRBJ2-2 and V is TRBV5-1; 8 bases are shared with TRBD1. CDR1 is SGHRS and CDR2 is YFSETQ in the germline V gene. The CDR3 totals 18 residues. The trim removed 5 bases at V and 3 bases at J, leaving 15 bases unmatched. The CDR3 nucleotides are TGCGCCAGCAGTAGGTCCCCCCAGGGGGCGCCGGACACCGGGGAGCTGTTTTTT. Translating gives CASSRSPQGAPDTGELFF.

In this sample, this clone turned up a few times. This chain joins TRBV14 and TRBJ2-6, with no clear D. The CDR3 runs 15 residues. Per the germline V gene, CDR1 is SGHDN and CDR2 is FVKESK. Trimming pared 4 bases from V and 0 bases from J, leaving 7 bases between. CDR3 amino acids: CASSRRDSGANVLTF. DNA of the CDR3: TGTGCCAGCAGCCGCCGAGACTCTGGGGCCAACGTCCTGACTTTC.

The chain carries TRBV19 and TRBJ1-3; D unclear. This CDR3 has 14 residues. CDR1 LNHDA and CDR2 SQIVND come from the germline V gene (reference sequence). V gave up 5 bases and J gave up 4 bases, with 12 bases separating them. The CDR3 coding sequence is TGTGCCAGTAGTGCCTCGACACTAGGAAACACCATATATTTT. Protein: CASSASTLGNTIYF.

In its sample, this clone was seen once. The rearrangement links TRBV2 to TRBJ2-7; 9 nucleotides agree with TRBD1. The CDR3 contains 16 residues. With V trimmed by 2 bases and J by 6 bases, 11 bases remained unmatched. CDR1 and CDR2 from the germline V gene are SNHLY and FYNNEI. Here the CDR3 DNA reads TGTGCCAGCAGTGAAAGGGGGACAGGGTCGATATCCGAGCAGTACTTC. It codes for CASSERGTGSISEQYF.

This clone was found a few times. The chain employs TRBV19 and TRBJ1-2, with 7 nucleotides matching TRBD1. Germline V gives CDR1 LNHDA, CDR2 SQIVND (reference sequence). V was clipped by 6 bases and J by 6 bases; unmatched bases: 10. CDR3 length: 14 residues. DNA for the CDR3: TGTGCCAGTAGCGACAGGGTTATGGATGATGGCTACACCTTC. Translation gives CASSDRVMDDGYTF.

CDR3 nucleotides: TGTGCCAGCAGCTTGATTCATCCAGCGGAAAAACTGTTTTTT. Its protein product is CASSLIHPAEKLFF. This chain uses TRBV5-6 with TRBJ1-4; D unclear. This CDR3 contains 14 residues. Germline V gene sequence: CDR1 SGHDT, CDR2 YYEEEE. V was cut by 1 base and J by 8 bases, with 12 bases left in between.

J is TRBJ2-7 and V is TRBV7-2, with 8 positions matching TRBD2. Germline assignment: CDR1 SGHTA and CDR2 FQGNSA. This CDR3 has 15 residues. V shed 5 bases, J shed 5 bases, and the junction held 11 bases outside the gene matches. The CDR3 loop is CASSGGGSGRNEQYF. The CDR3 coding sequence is TGTGCCAGCAGCGGGGGGGGCAGCGGGAGAAACGAGCAGTACTTC.

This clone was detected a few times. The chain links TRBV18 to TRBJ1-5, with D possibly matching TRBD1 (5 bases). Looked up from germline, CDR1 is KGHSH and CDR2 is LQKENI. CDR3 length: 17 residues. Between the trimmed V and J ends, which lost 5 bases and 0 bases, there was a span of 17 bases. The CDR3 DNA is TGTGCCAGCTCATCGGGACGTGGCATTAGTAGCAATCAGCCCCAGCATTTT. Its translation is CASSSGRGISSNQPQHF.

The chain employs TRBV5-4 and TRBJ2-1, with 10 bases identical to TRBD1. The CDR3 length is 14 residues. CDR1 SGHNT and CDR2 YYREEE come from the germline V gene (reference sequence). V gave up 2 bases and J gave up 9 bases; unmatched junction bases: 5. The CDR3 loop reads CASSFGQGEGEQFF. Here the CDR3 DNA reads TGTGCCAGCAGCTTTGGACAGGGGGAAGGTGAGCAGTTCTTC. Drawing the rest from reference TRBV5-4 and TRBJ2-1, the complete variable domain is ETGVTQSPTHLIKTRGQQVTLRCSSQSGHNTVSWYQQALGQGPQFIFQYYREEENGRGNFPPRFSGLQFPNYSSELNVNALELDDSALYLCASSFGQGEGEQFFGPGTRLTVL.

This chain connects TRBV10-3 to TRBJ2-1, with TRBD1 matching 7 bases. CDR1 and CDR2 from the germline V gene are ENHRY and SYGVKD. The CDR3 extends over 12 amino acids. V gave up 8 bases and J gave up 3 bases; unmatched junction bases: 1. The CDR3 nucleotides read TGTGCCATCGGGACAGACTACAATGAGCAGTTCTTC. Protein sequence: CAIGTDYNEQFF.

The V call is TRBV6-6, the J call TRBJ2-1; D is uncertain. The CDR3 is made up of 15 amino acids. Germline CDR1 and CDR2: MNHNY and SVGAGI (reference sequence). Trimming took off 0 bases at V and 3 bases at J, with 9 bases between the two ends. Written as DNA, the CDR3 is TGTGCCAGCAGTTACTCATCCGGCTACTACAATGAGCAGTTCTTC. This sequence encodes CASSYSSGYYNEQFF.

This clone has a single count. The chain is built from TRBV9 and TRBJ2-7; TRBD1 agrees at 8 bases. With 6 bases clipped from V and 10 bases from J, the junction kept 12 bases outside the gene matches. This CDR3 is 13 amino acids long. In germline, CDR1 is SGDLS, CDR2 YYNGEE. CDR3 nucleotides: TGTGCCAGCACCCCGGGACAGGCAGCCGAACAGTACTTC. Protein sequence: CASTPGQAAEQYF.

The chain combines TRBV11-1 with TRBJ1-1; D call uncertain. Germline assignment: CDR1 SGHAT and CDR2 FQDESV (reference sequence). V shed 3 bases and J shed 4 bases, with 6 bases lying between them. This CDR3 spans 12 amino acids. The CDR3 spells CASSLDGTEAFF. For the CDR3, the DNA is TGTGCCAGCAGCTTGGACGGCACTGAAGCTTTCTTT.

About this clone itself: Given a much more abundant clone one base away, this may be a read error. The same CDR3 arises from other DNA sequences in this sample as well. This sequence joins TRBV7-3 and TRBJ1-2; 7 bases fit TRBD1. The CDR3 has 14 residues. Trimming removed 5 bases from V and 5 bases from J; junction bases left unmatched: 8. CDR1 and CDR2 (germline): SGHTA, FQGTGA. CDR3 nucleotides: TGTGCCAGCAGCCCCCAGACAGGGTCTTATGGCTACACCTTC. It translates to CASSPQTGSYGYTF.

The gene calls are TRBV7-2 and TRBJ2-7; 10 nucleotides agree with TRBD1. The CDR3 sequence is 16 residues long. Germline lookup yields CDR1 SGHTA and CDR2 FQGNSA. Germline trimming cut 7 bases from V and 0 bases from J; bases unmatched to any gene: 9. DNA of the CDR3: TGTGCCAGCACCATTGGGGACAGGGGTTACTCCTACGAGCAGTACTTC. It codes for CASTIGDRGYSYEQYF.

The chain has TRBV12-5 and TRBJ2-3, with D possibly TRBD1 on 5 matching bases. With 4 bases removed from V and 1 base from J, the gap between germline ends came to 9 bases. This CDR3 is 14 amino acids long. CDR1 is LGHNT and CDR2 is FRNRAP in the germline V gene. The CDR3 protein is CASGSQGRTDTQYF. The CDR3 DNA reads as TGTGCTAGTGGTTCCCAGGGTCGCACAGATACGCAGTATTTT.

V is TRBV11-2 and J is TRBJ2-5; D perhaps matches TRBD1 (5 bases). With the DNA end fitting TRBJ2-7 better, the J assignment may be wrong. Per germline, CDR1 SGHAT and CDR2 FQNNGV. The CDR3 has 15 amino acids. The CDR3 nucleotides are TGTGCCAGCAGCTTAGCCCTGGACACCGCCTACGAGCAGTACTTC. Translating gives CASSLALDTAYEQYF.

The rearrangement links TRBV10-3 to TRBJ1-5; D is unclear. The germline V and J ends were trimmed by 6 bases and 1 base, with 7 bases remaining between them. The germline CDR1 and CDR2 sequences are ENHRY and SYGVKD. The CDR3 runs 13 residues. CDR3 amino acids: CAISSESNQPQHF. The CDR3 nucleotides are TGTGCCATCAGCTCCGAGAGCAATCAGCCCCAGCATTTT.

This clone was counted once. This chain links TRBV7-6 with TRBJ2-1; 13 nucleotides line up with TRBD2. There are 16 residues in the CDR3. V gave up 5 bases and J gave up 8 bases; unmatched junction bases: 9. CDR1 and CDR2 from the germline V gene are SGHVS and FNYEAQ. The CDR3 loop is CASSIPRTSGSDEQFF. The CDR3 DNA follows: TGTGCCAGCAGCATACCTAGGACTAGCGGGAGTGATGAGCAGTTCTTC. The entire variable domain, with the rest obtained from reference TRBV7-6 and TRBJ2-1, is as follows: GAGVSQSPRYKVTKRGQDVALRCDPISGHVSLYWYRQALGQGPEFLTYFNYEAQQDKSGLPNDRFSAERPEGSISTLTIQRTEQRDSAMYRCASSIPRTSGSDEQFFGPGTRLTVL.

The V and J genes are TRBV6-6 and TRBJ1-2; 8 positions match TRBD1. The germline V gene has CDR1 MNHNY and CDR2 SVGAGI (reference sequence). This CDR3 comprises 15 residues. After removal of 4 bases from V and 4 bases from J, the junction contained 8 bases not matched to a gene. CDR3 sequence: CASSSQGAWAYGYTF. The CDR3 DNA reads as TGTGCCAGCAGTTCGCAGGGGGCGTGGGCCTATGGCTACACCTTC.

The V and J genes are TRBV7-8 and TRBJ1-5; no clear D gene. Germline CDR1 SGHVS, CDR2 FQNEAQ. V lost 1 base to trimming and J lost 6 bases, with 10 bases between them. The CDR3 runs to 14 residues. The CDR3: CASSLGGRGQPQHF. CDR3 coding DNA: TGTGCCAGCAGCTTAGGAGGGCGGGGTCAGCCCCAGCATTTT.

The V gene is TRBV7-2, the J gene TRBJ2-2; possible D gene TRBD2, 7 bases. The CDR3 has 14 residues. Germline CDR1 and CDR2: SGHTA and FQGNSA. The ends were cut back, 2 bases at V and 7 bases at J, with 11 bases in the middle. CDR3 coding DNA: TGTGCCAGCAGCTTAACAGGGAGGGGCGGGGAGCTGTTTTTT. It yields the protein CASSLTGRGGELFF. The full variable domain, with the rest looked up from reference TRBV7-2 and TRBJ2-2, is GAGVSQSPSNKVTEKGKDVELRCDPISGHTALYWYRQSLGQGLEFLIYFQGNSAPDKSGLPSDRFSAERTGGSVSTLTIQRTQQEDSAVYLCASSLTGRGGELFFGEGSRLTVL.